This T cell receptor beta chain derives from a study of cytomegalovirus exposure and HLA in healthy donors. Study-level results: When a later analysis was performed, an Asian-associated ancestry cluster reportedly had fewer N-insertions than the approximately 700-donor mean. Previous analysis showed most TCR beta V segments were productive about 87% or about 30% of the time.

Primers: 60 Vbeta forward and 13 Jbeta reverse. Data came from immunoSEQ multiplex PCR; TCRdb stores just in-frame clones and leaves some out. The sample yields 73,000 or so clones, more than 80% seen once. Turning to this clone: What it binds is unknown.

Germline lookup yields CDR1 LNHDA and CDR2 SQIVND (reference sequence). The J segment lost 5 bases and the V segment lost 3 bases, leaving 4 bases of the junction unmatched. The CDR3 covers 16 residues. Donors had nominal health at sampling but likely had unrecorded immune exposures. The TCR comes from a human donor in good health. Sequencing was performed on PBMCs. This chain connects TRBV19 to TRBJ2-2; 12 bases map to TRBD2. Here the CDR3 reads CASSIVLAGGTGELFF. In DNA, the CDR3 is TGTGCCAGTAGTATTGTACTAGCGGGGGGTACCGGGGAGCTGTTTTTT. Full variable domain (rest looked up from reference TRBV19 and TRBJ2-2): DGGITQSPKYLFRKEGQNVTLSCEQNLNHDAMYWYRQDPGQGLRLIYYSQIVNDFQKGDIAEGYSVSREKKESFPLTVTSAQKNPTAFYLCASSIVLAGGTGELFFGEGSRLTVL.